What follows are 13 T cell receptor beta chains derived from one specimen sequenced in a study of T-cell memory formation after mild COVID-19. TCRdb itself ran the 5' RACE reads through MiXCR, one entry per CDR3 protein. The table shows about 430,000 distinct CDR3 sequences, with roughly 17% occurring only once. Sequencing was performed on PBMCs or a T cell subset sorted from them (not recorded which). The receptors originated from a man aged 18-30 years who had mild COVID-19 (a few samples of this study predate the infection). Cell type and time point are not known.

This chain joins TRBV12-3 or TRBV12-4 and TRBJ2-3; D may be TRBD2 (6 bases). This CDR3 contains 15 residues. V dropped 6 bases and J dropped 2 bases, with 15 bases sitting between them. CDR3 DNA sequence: TGTGCCAGCAGCCCCACAGCGGGTGTCACAGATACGCAGTATTTT. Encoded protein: CASSPTAGVTDTQYF.

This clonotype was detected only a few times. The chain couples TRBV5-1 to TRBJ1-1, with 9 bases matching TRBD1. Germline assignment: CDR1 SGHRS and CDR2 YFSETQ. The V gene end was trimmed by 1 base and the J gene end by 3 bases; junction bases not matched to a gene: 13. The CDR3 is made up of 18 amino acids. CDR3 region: CASSLYVQGAPRDTEAFF. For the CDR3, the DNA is TGCGCCAGCAGCTTGTACGTACAGGGGGCTCCAAGGGACACTGAAGCTTTCTTT.

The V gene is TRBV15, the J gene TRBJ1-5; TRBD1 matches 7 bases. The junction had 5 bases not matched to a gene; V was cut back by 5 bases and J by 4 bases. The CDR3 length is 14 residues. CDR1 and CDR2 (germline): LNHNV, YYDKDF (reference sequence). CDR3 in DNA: TGTGCCACCAGCCGCGGACAGGAGAATCAGCCCCAGCATTTT. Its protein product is CATSRGQENQPQHF.

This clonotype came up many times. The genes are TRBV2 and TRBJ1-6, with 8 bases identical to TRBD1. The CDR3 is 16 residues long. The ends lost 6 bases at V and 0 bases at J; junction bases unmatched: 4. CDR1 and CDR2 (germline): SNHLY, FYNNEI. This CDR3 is CASRDRASSYNSPLHF. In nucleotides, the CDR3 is TGTGCCAGCAGGGACAGGGCCAGCTCCTATAATTCACCCCTCCACTTT.

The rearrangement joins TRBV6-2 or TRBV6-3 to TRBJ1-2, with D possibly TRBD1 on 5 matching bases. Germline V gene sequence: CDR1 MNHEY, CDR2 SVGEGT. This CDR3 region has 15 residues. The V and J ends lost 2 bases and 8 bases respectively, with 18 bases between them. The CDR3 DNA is TGTGCCAGCAGTTACGAGGTCAGGGAGGTCGGCGGCTACACCTTC. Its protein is CASSYEVREVGGYTF.

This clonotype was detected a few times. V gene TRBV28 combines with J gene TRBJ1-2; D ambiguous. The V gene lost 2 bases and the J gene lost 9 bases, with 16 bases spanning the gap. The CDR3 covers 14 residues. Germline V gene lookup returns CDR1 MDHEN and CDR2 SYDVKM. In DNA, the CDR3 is TGTGCCAGCAGTTTACTAGGAGGGCGCTCTAGCTACACCTTC. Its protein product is CASSLLGGRSSYTF.

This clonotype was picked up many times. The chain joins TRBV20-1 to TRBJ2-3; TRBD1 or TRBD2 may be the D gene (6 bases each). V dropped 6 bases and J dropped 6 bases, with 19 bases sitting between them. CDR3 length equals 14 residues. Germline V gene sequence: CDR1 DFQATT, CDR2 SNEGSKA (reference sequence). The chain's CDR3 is CSAPGGRVRDTQYF. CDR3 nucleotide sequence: TGCAGTGCCCCCGGGGGCAGGGTTCGGGATACGCAGTATTTT.

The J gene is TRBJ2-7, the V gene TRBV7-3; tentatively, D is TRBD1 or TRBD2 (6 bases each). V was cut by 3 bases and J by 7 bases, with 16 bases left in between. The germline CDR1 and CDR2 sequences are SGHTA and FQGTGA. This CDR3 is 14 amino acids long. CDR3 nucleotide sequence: TGTGCCAGCAGCTTTAATCGGGGGCCGGGAGAGCAGTACTTC. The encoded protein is CASSFNRGPGEQYF.

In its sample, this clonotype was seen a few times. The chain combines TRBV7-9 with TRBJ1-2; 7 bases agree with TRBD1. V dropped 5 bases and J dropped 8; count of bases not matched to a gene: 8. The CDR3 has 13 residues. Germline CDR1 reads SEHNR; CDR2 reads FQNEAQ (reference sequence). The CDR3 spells CASSTGTAGGYTF. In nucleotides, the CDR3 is TGTGCCAGCAGCACAGGGACAGCAGGAGGCTACACCTTC.

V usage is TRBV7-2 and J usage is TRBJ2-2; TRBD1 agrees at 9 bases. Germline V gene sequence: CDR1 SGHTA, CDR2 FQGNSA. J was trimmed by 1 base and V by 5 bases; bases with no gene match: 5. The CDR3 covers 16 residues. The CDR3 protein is CASSPGTGLNTGELFF. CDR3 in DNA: TGTGCCAGCAGCCCAGGGACAGGGCTGAACACCGGGGAGCTGTTTTTT.

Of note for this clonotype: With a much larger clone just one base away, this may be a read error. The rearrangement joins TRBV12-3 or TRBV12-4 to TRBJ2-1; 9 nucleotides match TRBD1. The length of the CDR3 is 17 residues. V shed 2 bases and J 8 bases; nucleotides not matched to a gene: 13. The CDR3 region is CASSLTTGTGWVDEQFF. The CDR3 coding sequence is TGTGCCAGCAGTTTAACCACCGGGACAGGGTGGGTCGATGAGCAGTTCTTC.

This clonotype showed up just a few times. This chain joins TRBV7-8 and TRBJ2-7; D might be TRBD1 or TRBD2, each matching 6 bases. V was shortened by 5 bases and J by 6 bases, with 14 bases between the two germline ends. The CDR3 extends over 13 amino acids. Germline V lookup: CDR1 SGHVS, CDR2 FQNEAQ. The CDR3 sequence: CASSLLGGGEQYF. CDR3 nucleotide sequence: TGTGCCAGCAGCCTCCTGGGGGGCGGCGAGCAGTACTTC. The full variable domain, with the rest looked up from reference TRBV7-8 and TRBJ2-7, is GAGVSQSPRYKVAKRGQDVALRCDPISGHVSLFWYQQALGQGPEFLTYFQNEAQLDKSGLPSDRFFAERPEGSVSTLKIQRTQQEDSAVYLCASSLLGGGEQYFGPGTRLTVT.

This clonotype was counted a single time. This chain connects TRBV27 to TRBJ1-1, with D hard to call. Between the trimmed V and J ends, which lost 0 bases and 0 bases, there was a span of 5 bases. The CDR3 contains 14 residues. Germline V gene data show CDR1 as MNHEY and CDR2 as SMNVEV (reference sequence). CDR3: CASSLSLMNTEAFF. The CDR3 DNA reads TGTGCCAGCAGTTTATCCCTCATGAACACTGAAGCTTTCTTT.